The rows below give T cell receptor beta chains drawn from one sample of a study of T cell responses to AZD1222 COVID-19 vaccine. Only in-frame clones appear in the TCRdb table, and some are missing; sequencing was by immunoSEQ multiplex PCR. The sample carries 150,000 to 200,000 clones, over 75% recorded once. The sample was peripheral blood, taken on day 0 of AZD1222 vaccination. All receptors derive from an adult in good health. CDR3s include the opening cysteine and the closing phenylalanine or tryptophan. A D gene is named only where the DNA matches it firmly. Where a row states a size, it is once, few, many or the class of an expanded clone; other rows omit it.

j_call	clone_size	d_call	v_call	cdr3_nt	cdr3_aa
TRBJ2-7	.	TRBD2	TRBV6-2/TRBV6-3	TGTGCCAGCAGTAGCCGCTCAGGGAGGGACGGCGAGCAGTACTTC	CASSSRSGRDGEQYF
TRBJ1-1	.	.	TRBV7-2	TGTGCCAGCAGCCTTACACTCAACACTGAAGCTTTCTTT	CASSLTLNTEAFF
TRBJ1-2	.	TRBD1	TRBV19	TGTGCCAGTACCTGGGACAGCTCCTCACTAGTAAGCTACACCTTC	CASTWDSSSLVSYTF
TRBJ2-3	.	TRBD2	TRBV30	TGTGCCTGGGGCCAAGGGACTAGCGGGGCAGATACGCAGTATTTT	CAWGQGTSGADTQYF
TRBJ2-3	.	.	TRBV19	TGTGCCAGTAGTACCACTAACTTGGCAGATACGCAGTATTTT	CASSTTNLADTQYF
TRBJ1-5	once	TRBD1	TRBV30	TGTGCCTGGAGTGGAGAACAGGGGCCTCAGCCCCAGCATTTT	CAWSGEQGPQPQHF
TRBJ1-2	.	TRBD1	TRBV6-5	TGTGCCAGCACCGGAGGGACAGACTATGGCTACACCTTC	CASTGGTDYGYTF
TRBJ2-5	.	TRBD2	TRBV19	TGTGCCAGTAGTGGGACTAGCGGGGGGGAGACCCAGTACTTC	CASSGTSGGETQYF
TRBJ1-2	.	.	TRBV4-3	TGCGCCAGCAGCCAAGGGTTTCCCAACTATGGCTACACCTTC	CASSQGFPNYGYTF
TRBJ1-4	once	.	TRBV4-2	TGTGCCAGCAGCCATATGAGAGGTGAAAAACTGTTTTTT	CASSHMRGEKLFF
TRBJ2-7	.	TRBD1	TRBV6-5	TGTGCCAGCAGGAGGACAGGGGGTGAGGAGCAGTACTTC	CASRRTGGEEQYF
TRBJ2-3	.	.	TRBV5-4	TGTGCCAGCAGCTCTTCCCCCGGGTTTAGCACAGATACGCAGTATTTT	CASSSSPGFSTDTQYF
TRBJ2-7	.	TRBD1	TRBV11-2	TGTGCCAGCAGATCCTCACCGGGACAGGGATATTCCTACGAGCAGTACTTC	CASRSSPGQGYSYEQYF
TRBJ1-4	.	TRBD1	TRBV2	TGTGCCAGCAGGGACAGGACAGGGAGTGAAAAACTGTTTTTT	CASRDRTGSEKLFF
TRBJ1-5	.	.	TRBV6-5	TGTGCCAGCAGACTGACCCGTAATCAGCCCCAGCATTTT	CASRLTRNQPQHF
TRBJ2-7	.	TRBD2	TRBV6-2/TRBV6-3	TGTGCCAGCAGCCACGGACTAGCGGCATACGAGCAGTACTTC	CASSHGLAAYEQYF
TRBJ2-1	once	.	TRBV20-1	TGCAGTCCTAATAGCGGTAATGAGCAGTTCTTC	CSPNSGNEQFF
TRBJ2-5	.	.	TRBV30	TGTGCCTGGAGCCCGGGGGGAATCACAGGGGATTATGAGACCCAGTACTTC	CAWSPGGITGDYETQYF
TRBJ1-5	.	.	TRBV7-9	TGTGCCAGCAGCTTAGGGGACCGTTCCCAGCATTTT	CASSLGDRSQHF
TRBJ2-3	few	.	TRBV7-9	TGTGCCAGCAGCTTAGTATCTCGACATACGCAGTATTTT	CASSLVSRHTQYF
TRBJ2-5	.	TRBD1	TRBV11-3	TGTGCCAGCAGCTTAGGGACAGGGCCTACCGGCTTGGAGACCCAGTACTTC	CASSLGTGPTGLETQYF
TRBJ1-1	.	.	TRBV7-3	TGTGCCAGCAGCTCAATGATGAACACTGAAGCTTTCTTT	CASSSMMNTEAFF
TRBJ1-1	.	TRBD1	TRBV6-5	TGTGCCAGCAGAGGGGGCTACACTGAAGCTTTCTTT	CASRGGYTEAFF
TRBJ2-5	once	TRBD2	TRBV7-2	TGTGCCAGCAGCTTACAAATAAGGCTAGCGGGGGCCCGGGGGGAGACCCAGTACTTC	CASSLQIRLAGARGETQYF
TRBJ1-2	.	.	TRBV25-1	TGTGCCAGCAGTTCAGGGACTAGTTACTATGGCTACACCTTC	CASSSGTSYYGYTF
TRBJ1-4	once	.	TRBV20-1	TGCAGTGCCAGTAAGGTCGAAAAACTGTTTTTT	CSASKVEKLFF
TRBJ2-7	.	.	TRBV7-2	TGTGCCAGCAGCCAATTTAAGCCAGGGTGGGAGCAGTACTTC	CASSQFKPGWEQYF
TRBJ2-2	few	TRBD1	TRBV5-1	TGCGCCAGCAGCCGGGACAGGGTGACCGGGGAGCTGTTTTTT	CASSRDRVTGELFF
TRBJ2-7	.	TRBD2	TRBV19	TGTGCCAGTGGTCTAGCGGGGCTTTCCTACGAGCAGTACTTC	CASGLAGLSYEQYF
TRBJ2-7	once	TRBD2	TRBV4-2	TGTGCCAGCAGCCAGGGGACTAGCGGGGTTTCGTCCTACGAGCAGTACTTC	CASSQGTSGVSSYEQYF
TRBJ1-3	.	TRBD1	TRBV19	TGTGCCAGTAGTATGGGACAGGGGGCTTATAGAAACACCATATATTTT	CASSMGQGAYRNTIYF
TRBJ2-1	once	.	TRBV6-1	TGTGCCAGCAGTGCCCTTACAGTCCCCTCCTACAATGAGCAGTTCTTC	CASSALTVPSYNEQFF
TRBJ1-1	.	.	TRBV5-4	TGTGCCAGCAGCTTGAGGGGCACTGAAGCTTTCTTT	CASSLRGTEAFF
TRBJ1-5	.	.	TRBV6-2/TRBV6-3	TGTGCCAGCAGCCCCATGGCGGGAGTATCAGTGTCATATCAGCCCCAGCATTTT	CASSPMAGVSVSYQPQHF
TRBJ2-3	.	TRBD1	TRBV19	TGTGCCAGTGCCCCGGGACAGGGTTGGCGGACAGATACGCAGTATTTT	CASAPGQGWRTDTQYF
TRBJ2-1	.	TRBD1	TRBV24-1	TGTGCCACCAGTGATTTCCCGGACAGGGCCACCTACAATGAGCAGTTCTTC	CATSDFPDRATYNEQFF
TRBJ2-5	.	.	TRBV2	TGTGCCAGCAGTGAAGCGGATGGGAGTTTCGGCGAGACCCAGTACTTC	CASSEADGSFGETQYF
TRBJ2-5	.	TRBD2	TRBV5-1	TGCGCCAGCAGATCTGGACTAGCGGGGGAAGAGACCCAGTACTTC	CASRSGLAGEETQYF
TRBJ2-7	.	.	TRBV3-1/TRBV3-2	TGTGCCAGCAGCCAAGATAATAGGGACGAGCAGTACTTC	CASSQDNRDEQYF
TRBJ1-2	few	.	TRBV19	TGTGCCAGTCAGGACAGACTCAATGACGGCTACACCTTC	CASQDRLNDGYTF
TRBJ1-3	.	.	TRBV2	TGTGCCAGCAGTGAAGCGTCCTCTGGAAACACCATATATTTT	CASSEASSGNTIYF
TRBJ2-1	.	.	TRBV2	TGTGCCAGCACCCCCCGGGGACACACTTCCTCTGGGCAGTTCTTC	CASTPRGHTSSGQFF
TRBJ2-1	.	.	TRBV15	TGTGCCACTACTCAGGCCCGGGACCCCTACGTTGAGCAGTTCTTC	CATTQARDPYVEQFF
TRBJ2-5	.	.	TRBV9	TGTGCCAGCAGCGTATGGGTTACGGGGAACCAAGAGACCCAGTACTTC	CASSVWVTGNQETQYF
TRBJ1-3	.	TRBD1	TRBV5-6	TGTGCCAGCAGCGTTGACAGGGGGCTGTCTGGAAACACCATATATTTT	CASSVDRGLSGNTIYF
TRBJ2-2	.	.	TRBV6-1	TGTGCCAGCAGTGTCCGCTCCGGGACTGTCAGTCGGGAGCTGTTTTTT	CASSVRSGTVSRELFF
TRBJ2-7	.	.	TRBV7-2	TGTGCCAGCAGCTTCACCTACGAGCAGTACTTC	CASSFTYEQYF
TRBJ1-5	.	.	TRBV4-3	TGCGCCAGCAGCCAAGATACGACAGGTGATCAGCCCCAGCATTTT	CASSQDTTGDQPQHF
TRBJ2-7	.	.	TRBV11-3	TGTGCCAGCAGCCTCGACCCGAATTCCCACGAGCAGTACTTC	CASSLDPNSHEQYF
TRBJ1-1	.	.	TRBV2	TGTGCCAGCAGGGGCACGGACAGCAGAACTTTCTTT	CASRGTDSRTFF
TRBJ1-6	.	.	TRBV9	TGTGCCAGCAGCATAGCAGGGGCAGATTCACCCCTCCACTTT	CASSIAGADSPLHF
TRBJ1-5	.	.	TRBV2	TGTGCCAGCAGTTTACATGGCAATCAGCCCCAGCATTTT	CASSLHGNQPQHF
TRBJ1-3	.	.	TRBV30	TGTGCCTGGAGTGATCGGAGGGCTGGTGGAAACACCATATATTTT	CAWSDRRAGGNTIYF
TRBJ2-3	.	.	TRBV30	TGTGCCTGGAGTGGGGGGGGCGGGTCAGATACGCAGTATTTT	CAWSGGGGSDTQYF
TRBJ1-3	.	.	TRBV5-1	TGCGCCAGCAGCGAAACAGGGAGTAGTGGAAACACCATATATTTT	CASSETGSSGNTIYF